Listed below are T cell receptor beta chains from one sample, sequenced in a study of blood T cell repertoires in COVID-19. The data were produced by immunoSEQ multiplex PCR, yet TCRdb's version contains in-frame clones alone and is incomplete. This table has roughly 220,000 clones, 88% appearing once. Sequencing input: PBMCs or T cells enriched from blood (not recorded which). The source of these receptors is a woman in her 30s who had recovered from COVID-19. Both conserved end residues are part of each CDR3. The D gene is left open where the match is weak. Size values are once, few and many counts, or a class for expanded clones, and some rows have none.

CDR3,DNA,D,J,V,size
CASSFNRGNTEAFF,TGTGCCAGCAGCTTTAACCGGGGGAACACTGAAGCTTTCTTT,.,TRBJ1-1,TRBV11-3,.
CASSLPYGGGKDIQYF,TGTGCCAGCAGCTTACCCTATGGGGGGGGGAAAGACATTCAGTACTTC,TRBD2,TRBJ2-4,TRBV7-2,once
CASSFGTGFEKLFF,TGTGCCAGTAGCTTCGGGACAGGGTTTGAAAAACTGTTTTTT,TRBD1,TRBJ1-4,TRBV19,.
CASSPWADYGYTF,TGTGCCAGCAGCCCATGGGCAGACTATGGCTACACCTTC,.,TRBJ1-2,TRBV12-3/TRBV12-4,few
CASSRTGTGNTIYF,TGTGCCAGCAGCCGAACAGGGACTGGAAACACCATATATTTT,.,TRBJ1-3,TRBV7-9,.
CASSPRLAGDYNEQFF,TGTGCCAGCAGCCCCCGACTAGCGGGAGACTACAATGAGCAGTTCTTC,TRBD2,TRBJ2-1,TRBV14,.
CASSVGQMEDTIYF,TGTGCCAGCAGCGTCGGACAGATGGAAGACACCATATATTTT,.,TRBJ1-3,TRBV9,.
CASSFREVDEQFF,TGTGCCAGCAGTTTCAGGGAGGTGGATGAGCAGTTCTTC,.,TRBJ2-1,TRBV6-2/TRBV6-3,.
CASSQDHRGTPQHF,TGCGCCAGCAGCCAAGATCACAGGGGGACGCCCCAGCATTTT,TRBD1,TRBJ1-5,TRBV4-3,.
CASSLNSFEKLFF,TGTGCCAGCAGCTTAAACAGTTTTGAAAAACTGTTTTTT,.,TRBJ1-4,TRBV7-2,.
CASSPRTSVGETQYF,TGTGCCAGCTCACCTCGGACTAGCGTGGGAGAGACCCAGTACTTC,TRBD2,TRBJ2-5,TRBV18,once
CASSLTQIRGYTF,TGTGCCAGCAGTTTGACACAAATAAGGGGCTACACCTTC,.,TRBJ1-2,TRBV12-3/TRBV12-4,.
CASSQGAGYGYTF,TGTGCCAGCAGCCAAGGGGCAGGATATGGCTACACCTTC,.,TRBJ1-2,TRBV3-1/TRBV3-2,.
CATSRKRQLPIGYTF,TGTGCCACCAGCAGAAAAAGACAGTTGCCTATTGGCTACACCTTC,.,TRBJ1-2,TRBV15,.
CASSPGTGKRTDTQYF,TGTGCCAGCAGCCCGGGGACAGGGAAGCGCACAGATACGCAGTATTTT,TRBD1,TRBJ2-3,TRBV7-9,.
CASSLSVPYEQYF,TGTGCCAGCAGTTTATCAGTCCCTTACGAGCAGTACTTC,.,TRBJ2-7,TRBV12-3/TRBV12-4,.
CASSLLYNYGYTF,TGTGCCAGCAGCTTACTTTATAACTATGGCTACACCTTC,.,TRBJ1-2,TRBV7-9,.
CASSQERGSLNTEAFF,TGCGCCAGCAGCCAAGAACGGGGGAGCTTGAACACTGAAGCTTTCTTT,.,TRBJ1-1,TRBV4-1,.
CASSLRDPGELFF,TGTGCCAGCAGCTTGAGGGATCCCGGGGAGCTGTTTTTT,.,TRBJ2-2,TRBV11-3,few
CASGRGDYGYTF,TGTGCCAGCGGAAGGGGCGACTATGGCTACACCTTC,.,TRBJ1-2,TRBV6-5,.
CASSFPQGQGAGYGYTF,TGTGCCAGCAGTTTTCCTCAGGGACAGGGGGCAGGCTATGGCTACACCTTC,TRBD1,TRBJ1-2,TRBV28,few
CASSLRGHGYTF,TGCGCCAGCAGCTTACGGGGTCATGGCTACACCTTC,.,TRBJ1-2,TRBV5-1,once
CASSQAQVREKLFF,TGTGCCAGCAGCCAAGCGCAGGTCCGGGAAAAACTGTTTTTT,.,TRBJ1-4,TRBV14,once
CASSATGDQPQHF,TGTGCCAGCAGCGCAACAGGGGATCAGCCCCAGCATTTT,TRBD1,TRBJ1-5,TRBV7-9,.
CASSQGAGIAAKNIQYF,TGTGCCAGCAGCCAAGGGGCAGGGATCGCTGCCAAAAACATTCAGTACTTC,.,TRBJ2-4,TRBV3-1/TRBV3-2,.
CAISEVGGAESYEQYF,TGTGCCATCAGTGAGGTGGGGGGGGCCGAATCCTACGAGCAGTACTTC,.,TRBJ2-7,TRBV10-3,.
CASSPLIGQGSYNEQFF,TGTGCCAGCTCACCCTTGATAGGACAGGGATCCTACAATGAGCAGTTCTTC,TRBD1,TRBJ2-1,TRBV18,once
CASSLDKNTEAFF,TGTGCCAGCAGCTTAGACAAGAACACTGAAGCTTTCTTT,.,TRBJ1-1,TRBV12-3/TRBV12-4,.
CASSRGDTQYF,TGTGCCAGCAGCCGGGGGGATACGCAGTATTTT,.,TRBJ2-3,TRBV12-3/TRBV12-4,.
CAISDLFDRVVSYNSPLHF,TGTGCCATCAGTGACCTTTTCGACAGGGTGGTCTCCTATAATTCACCCCTCCACTTT,TRBD1,TRBJ1-6,TRBV10-3,.
CASSLRGGTEAFF,TGCGCCAGCAGCTTGAGGGGGGGCACTGAAGCTTTCTTT,.,TRBJ1-1,TRBV5-1,many
CASSRRGPEPQHF,TGTGCCAGCTCCCGCAGGGGGCCGGAGCCCCAGCATTTT,TRBD1,TRBJ1-5,TRBV2,.
CASSFLAGITGELFF,TGTGCCAGCAGCTTCCTAGCGGGGATCACCGGGGAGCTGTTTTTT,TRBD2,TRBJ2-2,TRBV11-2,.
CASSLNQGVNTEAFF,TGTGCCAGCAGTTTAAATCAGGGGGTGAACACTGAAGCTTTCTTT,TRBD1,TRBJ1-1,TRBV27,.
CASSDQSDTQYF,TGTGCCAGCAGTGATCAATCAGATACGCAGTATTTT,.,TRBJ2-3,TRBV2,.
CASSTAGGNQPQHF,TGTGCCAGCTCCACGGCAGGGGGCAATCAGCCCCAGCATTTT,.,TRBJ1-5,TRBV18,.
CASAWGPENTEAFF,TGTGCCAGTGCTTGGGGGCCAGAGAACACTGAAGCTTTCTTT,.,TRBJ1-1,TRBV6-5,.
CASSLTDRDTEAFF,TGCGCCAGCAGCTTGACGGACAGGGACACTGAAGCTTTCTTT,TRBD1,TRBJ1-1,TRBV5-1,.
CASSSDSGIEAFF,TGCGCCAGCAGCTCAGATTCAGGAATAGAAGCTTTCTTT,.,TRBJ1-1,TRBV5-1,.
CASSGQGEDVAKNIQYF,TGTGCCAGCAGCGGACAGGGGGAGGATGTAGCCAAAAACATTCAGTACTTC,TRBD1,TRBJ2-4,TRBV6-2/TRBV6-3,.
CASSGRTRYGNTIYF,TGTGCCAGCAGTGGTCGGACACGGTACGGAAACACCATATATTTT,.,TRBJ1-3,TRBV2,few
CASSVQGYRADTQYF,TGTGCCAGCAGCGTACAGGGTTATAGGGCAGATACGCAGTATTTT,.,TRBJ2-3,TRBV7-3,.
CASSLEGTGGNTIYF,TGTGCCAGCAGCTTAGAAGGGACAGGGGGAAACACCATATATTTT,TRBD1,TRBJ1-3,TRBV7-2,.
CASSGTSGGAGGRETQYF,TGTGCCAGCAGCGGTACTAGCGGGGGGGCCGGCGGAAGAGAGACCCAGTACTTC,TRBD2,TRBJ2-5,TRBV7-2,.
CASFLYRTSTDTQYF,TGTGCCAGCTTTCTTTACAGAACTAGCACAGATACGCAGTATTTT,.,TRBJ2-3,TRBV2,.
CASSFGQGGEKLFF,TGTGCCAGCAGCTTTGGACAGGGAGGTGAAAAACTGTTTTTT,TRBD1,TRBJ1-4,TRBV11-2,.
CAISEGGWELNTIYF,TGTGCCATCAGTGAAGGGGGATGGGAATTAAACACCATATATTTT,.,TRBJ1-3,TRBV10-3,.
CASSQGNEQFF,TGTGCCAGCAGTCAGGGGAACGAGCAGTTCTTC,.,TRBJ2-1,TRBV6-2/TRBV6-3,.
CASSPRGRQETQYF,TGTGCCAGCTCACCACGAGGGCGCCAAGAGACCCAGTACTTC,.,TRBJ2-5,TRBV18,.
CASSLDQGHGYTF,TGTGCCAGCAGCTTAGACCAGGGCCATGGCTACACCTTC,.,TRBJ1-2,TRBV7-9,few
CATRPDRGGEKLFF,TGTGCCACCCGTCCGGACAGGGGTGGGGAAAAACTGTTTTTT,TRBD1,TRBJ1-4,TRBV10-3,once
CASSLTGASSQHF,TGTGCCAGCAGCTTGACAGGGGCCAGTTCCCAGCATTTT,TRBD1,TRBJ1-5,TRBV5-5,.
CASSGGLGEKLFF,TGTGCCAGCAGTGGGGGGCTGGGTGAAAAACTGTTTTTT,.,TRBJ1-4,TRBV2,.